The source of this TCR beta chain is a study of blood T cell repertoires in COVID-19. Study information: Specimens from acute and convalescent COVID-19 originated in the United States, Italy and Spain.

Germline V gene sequence: CDR1 SNHLY, CDR2 FYNNEI. The CDR3 has 13 residues. Between the trimmed V and J ends, which lost 6 bases and 3 bases, there was a span of 8 bases. In the original workflow: Using reference gene primer amplification, nucleated cell counts were estimated. Measured with immunoSEQ multiplex PCR; TCRdb has only the in-frame clones, and not every one. Clone size and the V and J calls come from that table; the DNA yielded D and trimming. There are approximately 93,000 clones in the sample; approximately 90% occur only once, and 25% to 30% lies in the top ten. The receptor's source is a man aged 50 to 60 with active or convalescent COVID-19. The sample taken for sequencing was peripheral blood. This rearrangement joins TRBV2 to TRBJ1-4; D remains unclear. The CDR3 DNA is TGTGCCAGCAGGGAGGGCGCTAATGAAAAACTGTTTTTT. This gives the protein CASREGANEKLFF.